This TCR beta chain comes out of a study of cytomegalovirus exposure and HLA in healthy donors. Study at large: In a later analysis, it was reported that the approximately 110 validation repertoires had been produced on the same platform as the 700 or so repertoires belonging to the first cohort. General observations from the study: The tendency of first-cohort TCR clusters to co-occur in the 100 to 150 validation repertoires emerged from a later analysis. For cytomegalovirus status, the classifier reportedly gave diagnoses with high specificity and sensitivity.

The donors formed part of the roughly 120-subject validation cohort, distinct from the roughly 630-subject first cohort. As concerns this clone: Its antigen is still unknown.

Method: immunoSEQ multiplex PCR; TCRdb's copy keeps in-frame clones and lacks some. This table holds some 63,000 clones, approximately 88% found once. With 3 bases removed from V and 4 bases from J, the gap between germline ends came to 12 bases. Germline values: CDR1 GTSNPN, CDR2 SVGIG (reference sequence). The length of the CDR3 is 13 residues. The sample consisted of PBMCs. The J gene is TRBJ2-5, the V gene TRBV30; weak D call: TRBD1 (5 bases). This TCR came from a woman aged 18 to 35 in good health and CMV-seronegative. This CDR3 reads CAWSRAFRETQYF. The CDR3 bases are TGTGCCTGGAGCAGGGCATTTCGAGAGACCCAGTACTTC.